This TCR beta chain is drawn from a study of control samples from healthy donors and cancer patients. Produced via immunoSEQ multiplex PCR; TCRdb's table is partial and in-frame only. The sample carries more than 100,000 clones, under 90% recorded once. Germline V gives CDR1 SGHRS, CDR2 YFSETQ. The CDR3 has 14 amino acids. V was pared by 0 bases and J by 8 bases, with 12 bases between. The TCR originated in a man aged 45-65 years with head and neck cancer. The sequencing sample was made of PBMCs. The chain employs TRBV5-1 and TRBJ2-1, with D perhaps TRBD2 (6 bases). The chain's CDR3 is CASSLAGVRDEQFF. In DNA form, the CDR3 reads TGCGCCAGCAGCTTGGCGGGAGTCAGGGATGAGCAGTTCTTC.